This T cell receptor beta chain comes out of a study of patients and donors after allogeneic stem cell transplantation. TCRdb redid the calling of the RT-PCR reads with MiXCR, one entry per CDR3 protein. Of 920,000 or so distinct CDR3 sequences listed, about a sixth are singletons. Many counts were recorded for this clonotype. The clonotype was recovered from a human donor who was either an allogeneic HSCT recipient or a stem cell or donor lymphocyte infusion donor (not recorded which). It is not recorded whose cells these are; they may come from a transplant donor. The sequenced sample was blood, either unsorted or a sorted T cell fraction (not recorded which).

The CDR3, as DNA: TGCGCCAGCAGCTTCGAGGGGAACACCGGGGAGCTGTTTTTT. Translating gives CASSFEGNTGELFF. This chain links TRBV5-1 with TRBJ2-2, with D possibly TRBD2 on 5 matching bases. CDR3 length: 14 residues. V lost 2 bases to trimming and J lost 1 base, with 6 bases between them. CDR1 and CDR2 from the germline V gene are SGHRS and YFSETQ.